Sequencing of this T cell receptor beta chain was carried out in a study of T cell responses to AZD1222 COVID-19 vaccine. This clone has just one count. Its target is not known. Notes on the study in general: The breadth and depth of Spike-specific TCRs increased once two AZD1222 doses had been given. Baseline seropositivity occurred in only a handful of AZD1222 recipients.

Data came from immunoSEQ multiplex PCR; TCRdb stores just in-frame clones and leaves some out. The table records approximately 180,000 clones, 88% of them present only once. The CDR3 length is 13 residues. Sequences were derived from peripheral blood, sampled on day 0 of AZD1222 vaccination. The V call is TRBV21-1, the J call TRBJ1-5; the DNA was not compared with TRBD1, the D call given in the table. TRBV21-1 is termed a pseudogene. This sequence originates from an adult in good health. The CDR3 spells CPGDREGNQPQHF. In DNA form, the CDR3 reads TGTCCTGGGGACAGGGAGGGCAATCAGCCCCAGCATTTT.